A selection of T cell receptor beta chains follows, all from one sample in a study of CD8 T cells in Susac syndrome. TCRdb ran MiXCR on the immunoSEQ multiplex PCR reads and lists one entry per CDR3 protein. Of about 300,000 distinct CDR3 sequences in the sample, 89% were seen once. Sequencing input: CD8+ T cells from PBMCs. The receptors come from a human donor with multiple sclerosis. Each CDR3 is given with its conserved first and last residue. Fields, in order: V gene, CDR3 length, D gene, J gene, clone size, CDR3 DNA, CDR3 protein. A D gene is named only where the DNA matches it firmly. Clone size is not always given. Where it is, it says once, few, many or a class for expanded clones.

V: TRBV7-9; length: 13; D: NA; J: TRBJ2-7; size: once; DNA: TGTGCCAGCAGCCCGACCTACGGAGACGAGCAGTACTTC; CDR3: CASSPTYGDEQYF
V: TRBV4-3; length: 19; D: TRBD2; J: TRBJ2-2; size: NA; DNA: TGCGCCAGCAGGGAAATGGGAGGGACGGCCGGGGGGGACACCGGGGAGCTGTTTTTT; CDR3: CASREMGGTAGGDTGELFF
V: TRBV29-1; length: 12; D: NA; J: TRBJ1-1; size: NA; DNA: TGCAGCGTTGTTCCCCCTTCAACTGAAGCTTTCTTT; CDR3: CSVVPPSTEAFF
V: TRBV9; length: 15; D: NA; J: TRBJ1-5; size: NA; DNA: TGTGCCAGCAGCGTAGACTGGGGTTCGGGTCAGCCCCAGCATTTT; CDR3: CASSVDWGSGQPQHF
V: TRBV20-1; length: 14; D: NA; J: TRBJ2-5; size: NA; DNA: TGCAGTGCTAGAGTGGGGGGGGCCCAAGAGACCCAGTACTTC; CDR3: CSARVGGAQETQYF
V: TRBV27; length: 11; D: NA; J: TRBJ2-5; size: NA; DNA: TGTGCCAGCAGTTTGGGGGGGACCCAGTACTTC; CDR3: CASSLGGTQYF
V: TRBV28; length: 14; D: NA; J: TRBJ2-7; size: NA; DNA: TGTGCCAGCAGTTTACGCGGAGGGTCCTACGAGCAGTACTTC; CDR3: CASSLRGGSYEQYF
V: TRBV9; length: 15; D: TRBD1; J: TRBJ1-5; size: few; DNA: TGTGCCAGCAGCCCAAGGACAGGGGCAAATCAGCCCCAGCATTTT; CDR3: CASSPRTGANQPQHF
V: TRBV12-3/TRBV12-4; length: 18; D: NA; J: TRBJ2-6; size: NA; DNA: TGTGCCAGCAGTTTAGGTTTCAGGCCCGGTCCTGGGGCCAACGTCCTGACTTTC; CDR3: CASSLGFRPGPGANVLTF
V: TRBV9; length: 18; D: TRBD2; J: TRBJ2-6; size: NA; DNA: TGTGCCAGCAGCGTGTCGGCGGGAGGTAACCCTGGGGCCAACGTCCTGACTTTC; CDR3: CASSVSAGGNPGANVLTF
V: TRBV7-9; length: 13; D: NA; J: TRBJ1-4; size: NA; DNA: TGTGCCACCGCGGATGCAACTAATGAAAAACTGTTTTTT; CDR3: CATADATNEKLFF
V: TRBV4-3; length: 17; D: TRBD1; J: TRBJ1-5; size: NA; DNA: TGCGCCAGCAGCCAAGATTTACAGGGGAATTGGAATCAGCCCCAGCATTTT; CDR3: CASSQDLQGNWNQPQHF
V: TRBV28; length: 15; D: NA; J: TRBJ2-1; size: once; DNA: TGTGCCAGCAGTTTATTGGGGGGCGTAGGGAATGAGCAGTTCTTC; CDR3: CASSLLGGVGNEQFF
V: TRBV11-2; length: 12; D: NA; J: TRBJ2-3; size: many; DNA: TGTGCCAGCAGCTTGGGGGGAGATACGCAGTATTTT; CDR3: CASSLGGDTQYF
V: TRBV6-5; length: 18; D: TRBD2; J: TRBJ2-3; size: NA; DNA: TGTGCCAGCAGTTACTCGACACCTAGCGGGGGACTCAGGAACACGCAGTATTTT; CDR3: CASSYSTPSGGLRNTQYF
V: TRBV7-2; length: 15; D: TRBD2; J: TRBJ2-1; size: NA; DNA: TGTGCCAGCAGCTTAGCGGGAGGGGTCTTCAATGAGCAGTTCTTC; CDR3: CASSLAGGVFNEQFF